This T cell receptor (beta chain) is from a study of T cell repertoires in cytomegalovirus infection. Study-wide background: Signatures in public TCR beta sequences pointed to both CMV infection and matching HLA type.

Worth noting for this clonotype: Its matching antigen is unknown.

Each CDR3 protein is one row after TCRdb ran MiXCR on the reads. The sample has a few hundred thousand distinct CDR3 sequences, around two fifths seen once. Germline values: CDR1 SGHRS, CDR2 YFSETQ. This CDR3 has 11 amino acids. Trimming stripped 0 bases from V and 10 bases from J, with 4 bases between. Specimen: cultured PBMCs, collected from culture after CMV antigen stimulation. This receptor was identified in a human donor in good health (CMV status not recorded). Some clones in this sample may be carry-over from other donors' samples. The V call is TRBV5-1, the J call TRBJ2-2; no definite D call. Here the CDR3 DNA reads TGCGCCAGCAGCTTGGTCGAGGAGCTGTTTTTT. It codes for CASSLVEELFF.